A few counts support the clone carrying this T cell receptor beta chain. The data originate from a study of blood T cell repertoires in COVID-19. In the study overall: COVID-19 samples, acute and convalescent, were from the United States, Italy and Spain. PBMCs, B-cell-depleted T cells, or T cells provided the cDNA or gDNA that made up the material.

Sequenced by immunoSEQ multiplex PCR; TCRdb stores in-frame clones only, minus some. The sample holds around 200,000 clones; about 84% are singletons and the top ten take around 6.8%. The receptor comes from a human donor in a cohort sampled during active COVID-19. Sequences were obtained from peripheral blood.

The CDR3 region is CASSLVSLASNTGELFF. The CDR3 DNA reads TGTGCCAGCAGCTTAGTGTCACTAGCTTCGAACACCGGGGAGCTGTTTTTT. The chain links TRBV7-8 to TRBJ2-2, with D perhaps matching TRBD2 (6 bases). V lost 1 base to trimming and J lost 0 bases, with 12 bases between them. The CDR3 has 17 amino acids. Germline-derived CDR1 and CDR2 are SGHVS and FQNEAQ.